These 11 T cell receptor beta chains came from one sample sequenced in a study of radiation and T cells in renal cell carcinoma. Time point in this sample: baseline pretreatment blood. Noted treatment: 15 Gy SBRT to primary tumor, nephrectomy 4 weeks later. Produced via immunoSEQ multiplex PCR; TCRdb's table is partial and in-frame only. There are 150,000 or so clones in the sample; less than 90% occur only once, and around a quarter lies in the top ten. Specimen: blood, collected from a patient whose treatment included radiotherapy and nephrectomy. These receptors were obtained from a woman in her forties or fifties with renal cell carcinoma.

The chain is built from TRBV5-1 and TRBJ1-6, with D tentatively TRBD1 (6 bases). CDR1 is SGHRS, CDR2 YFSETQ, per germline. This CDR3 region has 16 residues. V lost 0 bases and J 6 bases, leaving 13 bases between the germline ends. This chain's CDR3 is CASSLVQGSSNSPLHF. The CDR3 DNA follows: TGCGCCAGCAGCTTGGTACAGGGATCATCTAATTCACCCCTCCACTTT.

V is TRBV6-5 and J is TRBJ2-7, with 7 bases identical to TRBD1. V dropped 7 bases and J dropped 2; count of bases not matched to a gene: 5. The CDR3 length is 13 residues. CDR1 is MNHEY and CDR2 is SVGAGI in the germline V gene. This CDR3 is CASNKQGTYEQYF. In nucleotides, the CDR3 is TGTGCCAGCAACAAACAGGGGACCTACGAGCAGTACTTC.

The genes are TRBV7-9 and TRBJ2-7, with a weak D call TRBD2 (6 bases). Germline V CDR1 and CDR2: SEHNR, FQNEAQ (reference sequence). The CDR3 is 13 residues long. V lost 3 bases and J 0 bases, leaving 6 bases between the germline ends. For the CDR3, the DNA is TGTGCCAGCAGCTTCGGGAGCTCCTACGAGCAGTACTTC. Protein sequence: CASSFGSSYEQYF.

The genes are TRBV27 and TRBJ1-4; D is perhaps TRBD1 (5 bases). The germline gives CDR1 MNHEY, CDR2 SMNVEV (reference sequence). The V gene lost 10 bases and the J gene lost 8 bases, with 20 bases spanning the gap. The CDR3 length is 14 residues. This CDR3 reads CATARDPDAEKLFF. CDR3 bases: TGTGCCACCGCACGGGACCCCGATGCGGAAAAACTGTTTTTT.

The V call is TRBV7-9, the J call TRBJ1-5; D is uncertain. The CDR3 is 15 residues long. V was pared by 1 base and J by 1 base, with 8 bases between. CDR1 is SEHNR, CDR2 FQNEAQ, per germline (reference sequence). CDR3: CASSLEGTSNQPQHF. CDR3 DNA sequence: TGTGCCAGCAGCTTAGAGGGCACCAGCAATCAGCCCCAGCATTTT.

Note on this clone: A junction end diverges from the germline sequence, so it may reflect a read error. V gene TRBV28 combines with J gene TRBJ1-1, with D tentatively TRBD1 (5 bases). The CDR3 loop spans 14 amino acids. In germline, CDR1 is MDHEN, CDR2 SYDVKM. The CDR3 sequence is CASSSDVGRLKGLF. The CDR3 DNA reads TGTGCCAGCAGTTCAGACGTGGGACGGTTGAAGGGGCTCTTT.

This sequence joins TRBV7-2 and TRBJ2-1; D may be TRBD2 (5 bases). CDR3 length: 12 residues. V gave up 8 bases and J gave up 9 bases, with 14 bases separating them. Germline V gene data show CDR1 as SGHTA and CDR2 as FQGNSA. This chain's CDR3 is CASQPGSGEQFF. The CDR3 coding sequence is TGTGCCAGCCAGCCGGGGTCAGGTGAGCAGTTCTTC.

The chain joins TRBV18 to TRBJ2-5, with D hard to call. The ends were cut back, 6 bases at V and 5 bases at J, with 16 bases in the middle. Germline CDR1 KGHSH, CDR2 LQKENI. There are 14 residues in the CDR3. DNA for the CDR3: TGTGCCAGCTCGCCGCGGACGGTGCTGGAGACCCAGTACTTC. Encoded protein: CASSPRTVLETQYF.

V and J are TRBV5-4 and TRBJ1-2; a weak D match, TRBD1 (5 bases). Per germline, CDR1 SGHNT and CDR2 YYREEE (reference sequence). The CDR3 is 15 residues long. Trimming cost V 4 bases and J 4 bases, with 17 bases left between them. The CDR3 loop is CASSLMPGPSYGYTF. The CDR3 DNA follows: TGTGCCAGCAGCCTTATGCCAGGGCCGTCCTATGGCTACACCTTC.

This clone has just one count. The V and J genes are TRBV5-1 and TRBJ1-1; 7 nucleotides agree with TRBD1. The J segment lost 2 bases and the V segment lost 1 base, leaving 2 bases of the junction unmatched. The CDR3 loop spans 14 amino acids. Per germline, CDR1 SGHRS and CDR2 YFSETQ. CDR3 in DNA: TGCGCCAGCAGCTTGTGGGACAGTAACACTGAAGCTTTCTTT. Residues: CASSLWDSNTEAFF.

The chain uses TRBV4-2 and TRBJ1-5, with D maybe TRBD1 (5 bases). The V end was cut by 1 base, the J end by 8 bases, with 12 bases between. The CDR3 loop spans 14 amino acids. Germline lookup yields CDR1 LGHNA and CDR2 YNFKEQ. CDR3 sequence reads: CASSQGQGSEPQHF. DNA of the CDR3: TGTGCCAGCAGCCAAGGGCAGGGATCCGAGCCCCAGCATTTT.